This TCR beta chain was recorded in a study of cytomegalovirus exposure and HLA in healthy donors. Looking at the study overall: The platform used for the 120 validation repertoires matched that of the approximately 670 first-cohort repertoires, a later analysis reported. General study findings and limits: Among TCR beta chains, those listed as cytomegalovirus-associated numbered roughly 150. Among TCR sequences, most were rare, though some public TCRs appeared in many donors.

A word on this clone: Its cognate antigen is unknown.

Germline loops: CDR1 LNHDA, CDR2 SQIVND (reference sequence). CDR3 length equals 12 residues. The junction had 1 base not matched to a gene; V was cut back by 8 bases and J by 3 bases. Some clones are missing from TCRdb's copy, which holds only in-frame ones; the method was immunoSEQ multiplex PCR. The sample yields roughly 150,000 clones, about 86% seen once. This chain uses TRBV19 with TRBJ1-2; 9 positions match TRBD1. The clonotype comes from a woman between 18 and 30 years old in good health and CMV-seronegative. Sequences were obtained from PBMCs. Here the CDR3 reads CASGDRDYGYTF. In nucleotides, the CDR3 is TGTGCCAGTGGGGACAGGGACTATGGCTACACCTTC.